Listed below are T cell receptor beta chains from one sample, sequenced in a study of T cells in Graves' hyperthyroidism and ophthalmopathy. From the multiplex PCR reads, TCRdb called clonotypes with MiXCR, one entry per CDR3 protein. The table lists approximately 560,000 distinct CDR3 sequences, 46% of them singletons. The sample was peripheral blood or thyroid tissue (not recorded which). These receptors were collected from a woman younger than 30 with Graves' hyperthyroidism. The CDR3 runs from the conserved cysteine through the conserved F or W. The D gene is left open where the match is weak. Clone size is shown for a subset of rows, as once, few, many or a class of expanded clone.

TRBJ2-5 | NA | TRBV2 | NA | TGTGCCAGCAGCGACACAGAAGAAGAGACCCAGTACTTC | CASSDTEEETQYF
TRBJ1-2 | TRBD1 | TRBV10-2 | NA | TGCGCCAGCAGTGGGTCAGGGGGCGCGGTGAATGGCTACACCTTC | CASSGSGGAVNGYTF
TRBJ2-2 | NA | TRBV20-1 | few | TGCAGTGCTATCCAAGGGGACTTTAACACCGGGGAGCTGTTTTTT | CSAIQGDFNTGELFF
TRBJ2-5 | TRBD2 | TRBV19 | NA | TGTGCCAGTAGTACGACTAGCGGGGGACCTTTAGAGACCCAGTACTTC | CASSTTSGGPLETQYF
TRBJ1-2 | TRBD1 | TRBV7-9 | few | TGTGCCAGCAGCTCCATGGACAGGGGGCATTATGGCTACACCTTC | CASSSMDRGHYGYTF
TRBJ2-7 | NA | TRBV7-3 | few | TGTGCCAGCAGCTTAACTTCAGGGGGTGCGGGAGAGCAGTACTTC | CASSLTSGGAGEQYF
TRBJ2-7 | NA | TRBV6-1 | NA | TGTGCCAGCAGTGAAGTACGGGGCTACGAGCAGTACTTC | CASSEVRGYEQYF
TRBJ1-1 | NA | TRBV14 | NA | TGTGCCAGCAGCCAAGTATGGGAGAACACTGAAGCTTTCTTT | CASSQVWENTEAFF
TRBJ2-7 | TRBD2 | TRBV7-9 | many | TGTGCCAGCAGCTCCTCCGGGACTAGCGGGACTGGCGAGCAGTACTTC | CASSSSGTSGTGEQYF
TRBJ2-7 | TRBD1 | TRBV14 | NA | TGTGCCAGCAGCCAAGGAGGGACAGGGGGAGACGAGCAGTACTTC | CASSQGGTGGDEQYF
TRBJ2-7 | NA | TRBV7-6 | NA | TGTGCCAGCAGCCAAGAGATTGGCGGAGAGCAGTACTTC | CASSQEIGGEQYF
TRBJ2-7 | NA | TRBV2 | NA | TGTGCCAGCAGCCCTCGGCAGGCAGGGGGGGACGAGCAGTACTTC | CASSPRQAGGDEQYF
TRBJ1-2 | TRBD1 | TRBV7-9 | NA | TGCGCCAGCAGCCAGACGCGCTCTAGACCGGGACAGGGATATGGCTACACCTTC | CASSQTRSRPGQGYGYTF
TRBJ1-5 | NA | TRBV24-1 | NA | TGTGCCACCAGTGATGACCAATACAGTCAGCCCCAGCATTTT | CATSDDQYSQPQHF
TRBJ2-5 | NA | TRBV7-2 | many | TGTGCCAGCAGCCTACGAAAAGAGACCCAGTACTTC | CASSLRKETQYF
TRBJ2-3 | TRBD1 | TRBV2 | NA | TGTGCCAGCAGTGAGGGGCAGGGGGGCACAGATACGCAGTATTTT | CASSEGQGGTDTQYF
TRBJ2-6 | NA | TRBV9 | NA | TGTGCCAGCTCGACACAGGGTCCCGAGTGGGGGGCCAACGTCCTGACTTTC | CASSTQGPEWGANVLTF
TRBJ2-7 | TRBD2 | TRBV7-9 | many | TGTGCCAGCAGCCCGGCGGGAGGCGAGCAGTACTTC | CASSPAGGEQYF
TRBJ1-6 | TRBD1 | TRBV9 | few | TGTGCCAGCAGCGTAGAGGACAGGGGGGATTCACCCCTCCACTTT | CASSVEDRGDSPLHF
TRBJ2-5 | NA | TRBV7-9 | few | TGTGCCAGCAGCTTAGGGGAAAAGACACTTGGAGAGACCCAGTACTTC | CASSLGEKTLGETQYF
TRBJ2-5 | TRBD1 | TRBV11-1 | once | TGTGCCAGCGAACCGGGACAGGGGGCCTACCAGCAGTACTTC | CASEPGQGAYQQYF
TRBJ1-3 | NA | TRBV6-4 | NA | TGTGCCAGCAGTGTCTTAGCGACCGGAAACACCATATATTTT | CASSVLATGNTIYF